What follows are 30 T cell receptor beta chains derived from one specimen sequenced in a study of shared clonotypes between healthy human individuals. Some clones are missing from TCRdb's copy, which holds only in-frame ones; the method was immunoSEQ multiplex PCR. The repertoire includes around 2.1 million clones, 93% of them detected once, and about 1.5% sits in the top ten. The naive CD8 population came from CD45RO-negative cells selected for CCR7, without terminally differentiated effector memory CD45RA+ cells. Sequencing used naive CD8+ T cells from PBMCs. The receptors here all came from a man aged 18 to 30 in good health. Some clones in this sample may be carry-over from other donors' samples.

This chain joins TRBV11-2 and TRBJ1-1; 7 bases are shared with TRBD1. From germline, CDR1 is SGHAT and CDR2 FQNNGV. The CDR3 runs 15 residues. V dropped 1 base and J dropped 4; count of bases not matched to a gene: 6. The CDR3 loop is CASSLGQGVFTEAFF. The CDR3 coding sequence is TGTGCCAGCAGCTTAGGTCAGGGGGTATTCACTGAAGCTTTCTTT.

The chain joins TRBV9 to TRBJ2-5; 7 positions match TRBD1. The end of the DNA aligns better with TRBJ2-7, so the J call may be wrong. This CDR3 is 14 amino acids long. Germline loops: CDR1 SGDLS, CDR2 YYNGEE. This chain's CDR3 is CASSPRDSSYEQYF. The CDR3 DNA sequence: TGTGCCAGCAGCCCCCGGGACAGCTCCTACGAGCAGTACTTC.

This clone was recorded only once. The CDR3 loop reads CASSSGINNEKLFF. The CDR3 nucleotides are TGTGCCAGCAGCTCAGGGATTAATAATGAAAAACTGTTTTTT. V usage is TRBV7-9 and J usage is TRBJ1-4; D perhaps matches TRBD1 (5 bases). This CDR3 has 14 residues. Germline assignment: CDR1 SEHNR and CDR2 FQNEAQ (reference sequence). Deletions cut 4 bases from V and 4 bases from J, with 10 bases between.

With respect to this clone: The sample holds other DNA sequences that translate to the same CDR3. The chain uses TRBV19 and TRBJ2-3; D not resolved. The germline V gene has CDR1 LNHDA and CDR2 SQIVND (reference sequence). The CDR3 extends over 10 amino acids. The V end lost 11 bases, the J end lost 5 bases, and 8 bases lay between the germline ends. CDR3 nucleotide sequence: TGTGCCTCGAACGGAGATACGCAGTATTTT. Residues: CASNGDTQYF. The full variable domain, rest sourced from reference TRBV19 and TRBJ2-3, is DGGITQSPKYLFRKEGQNVTLSCEQNLNHDAMYWYRQDPGQGLRLIYYSQIVNDFQKGDIAEGYSVSREKKESFPLTVTSAQKNPTAFYLCASNGDTQYFGPGTRLTVL.

In this sample, this clone turned up a few times. Different DNA sequences within this sample yield the same CDR3. The chain uses TRBV7-9 and TRBJ2-7; possibly TRBD2 for D (6 bases). The germline V and J ends were trimmed by 1 base and 3 bases, with 10 bases remaining between them. The V gene's germline CDR1 is SEHNR and CDR2 FQNEAQ (reference sequence). CDR3 length equals 14 residues. The CDR3 coding sequence is TGTGCCAGCAGCTTAGTGGGAGGAGACTACGAGCAGTACTTC. Protein product: CASSLVGGDYEQYF.

V gene TRBV21-1 combines with J gene TRBJ2-1. TRBV21-1 is assigned pseudogene status. This CDR3 region has 16 residues. The CDR3 DNA sequence: TGTGCCAGCAGCAAATGGGACCCACAAGGTACCAATGAGCAGTTCTTC. Amino acid sequence: CASSKWDPQGTNEQFF.

The chain uses TRBV9 and TRBJ2-7; D is perhaps TRBD2 (6 bases). Per the germline V gene, CDR1 is SGDLS and CDR2 is YYNGEE. V lost 0 bases, J lost 3 bases, and 10 bases lay in between. The CDR3 has 14 residues. CDR3 nucleotides: TGTGCCAGCAGCGTAGAGGGAGGATTCTACGAGCAGTACTTC. Translation: CASSVEGGFYEQYF. Full variable domain (missing parts from reference TRBV9 and TRBJ2-7): DSGVTQTPKHLITATGQRVTLRCSPRSGDLSVYWYQQSLDQGLQFLIQYYNGEERAKGNILERFSAQQFPDLHSELNLSSLELGDSALYFCASSVEGGFYEQYFGPGTRLTVT.

As concerns this clone: This sample includes further DNA sequences coding for the same CDR3. V usage is TRBV9 and J usage is TRBJ2-3; no firm D call. The CDR3 is 14 amino acids. Trimming cost V 2 bases and J 1 base, with 8 bases left between them. Germline values: CDR1 SGDLS, CDR2 YYNGEE. CDR3 nucleotides: TGTGCCAGCAGCGTGCTAGGTGGCACAGATACGCAGTATTTT. It is translated as CASSVLGGTDTQYF.

Concerning this clone: Other DNA sequences of this sample code for an identical CDR3. V and J are TRBV9 and TRBJ2-7; 8 bases align to TRBD2. After removal of 4 bases from V and 1 base from J, the junction contained 4 bases not matched to a gene. Germline CDR1 is SGDLS and CDR2 is YYNGEE. The CDR3 is 14 residues long. Here the CDR3 reads CASSPRGGSYEQYF. The CDR3 nucleotides read TGTGCCAGCAGCCCCCGGGGGGGATCCTACGAGCAGTACTTC.

J is TRBJ2-7 and V is TRBV7-8; unclear D gene. The CDR3 is 13 residues long. V was trimmed by 8 bases and J by 0 bases, leaving 11 bases between them. Germline V gives CDR1 SGHVS, CDR2 FQNEAQ. In DNA, the CDR3 is TGTGCCAGCGGTACCAGCGACTCCTACGAGCAGTACTTC. It is translated as CASGTSDSYEQYF.

The V gene is TRBV9, the J gene TRBJ2-1, with 7 nucleotides matching TRBD1. Germline-derived CDR1 and CDR2 are SGDLS and YYNGEE. J gave up 5 bases and V 4 bases, and 9 bases lay outside the gene matches. The CDR3 totals 15 residues. The CDR3 nucleotides are TGTGCCAGCAGCACATCCGGGACAGTTAACAATGAGCAGTTCTTC. This encodes CASSTSGTVNNEQFF. The entire variable domain, with the rest obtained from reference TRBV9 and TRBJ2-1, is as follows: DSGVTQTPKHLITATGQRVTLRCSPRSGDLSVYWYQQSLDQGLQFLIQYYNGEERAKGNILERFSAQQFPDLHSELNLSSLELGDSALYFCASSTSGTVNNEQFFGPGTRLTVL.

The CDR3 region is CASSLLKGGLPGDEQFF. Written as DNA, the CDR3 is TGTGCCAGCAGTTTATTAAAGGGTGGACTCCCGGGGGATGAGCAGTTCTTC. The chain is built from TRBV28 and TRBJ2-1; perhaps TRBD2 as D (6 bases). Trimming took 1 base from V and 8 from J, leaving 21 bases between them. This CDR3 has 17 residues. Germline CDR1 and CDR2: MDHEN and SYDVKM.

This chain links TRBV5-6 with TRBJ2-7; D might be TRBD1 (6 bases). The CDR3 runs 17 residues. Trimming took off 0 bases at V and 3 bases at J, with 19 bases between the two ends. Germline values: CDR1 SGHDT, CDR2 YYEEEE. CDR3 DNA sequence: TGTGCCAGCAGCTTGGCTTCAGGGGTAGGGTACCTCTACGAGCAGTACTTC. Residues: CASSLASGVGYLYEQYF.

The chain couples TRBV7-9 to TRBJ2-1; the D call may be TRBD1 or TRBD2 (5 bases each). Germline V CDR1 and CDR2: SEHNR, FQNEAQ (reference sequence). The CDR3 extends over 16 amino acids. Trimming removed 6 bases at V and 6 bases at J, with 21 bases between. The CDR3 loop reads CASSSKLPGLGNEQFF. CDR3 coding DNA: TGTGCCAGCAGTTCTAAACTGCCGGGGCTGGGCAATGAGCAGTTCTTC. The whole variable domain, filled in from reference TRBV7-9 and TRBJ2-1, reads DTGVSQNPRHKITKRGQNVTFRCDPISEHNRLYWYRQTLGQGPEFLTYFQNEAQLEKSRLLSDRFSAERPKGSFSTLEIQRTEQGDSAMYLCASSSKLPGLGNEQFFGPGTRLTVL.

The chain has TRBV7-3 and TRBJ1-1; TRBD1 agrees at 8 bases. The CDR3 spans 16 residues. Germline CDR1 reads SGHTA; CDR2 reads FQGTGA. With V trimmed by 3 bases and J by 1 base, 7 bases remained unmatched. CDR3: CASSLGGTGTNTEAFF. The CDR3 nucleotides read TGTGCCAGCAGCTTGGGGGGGACAGGAACGAACACTGAAGCTTTCTTT.

A single count supports this clone. The V and J genes are TRBV6-6 and TRBJ2-3, with TRBD2 as a possible D gene (5 bases). CDR1 and CDR2 from the germline V gene are MNHNY and SVGAGI (reference sequence). This CDR3 is 13 amino acids long. V lost 5 bases and J 3 bases, leaving 9 bases between the germline ends. DNA for the CDR3: TGTGCCAGCAGTCCCGGACTGACAGATACGCAGTATTTT. Translated, it gives CASSPGLTDTQYF.

The chain joins TRBV6-5 to TRBJ1-2; D uncertain. The CDR3 runs 13 residues. Deletions cut 5 bases from V and 3 bases from J, with 10 bases between. Germline V gene lookup returns CDR1 MNHEY and CDR2 SVGAGI. CDR3 residues: CASSLREDYGYTF. The CDR3, as DNA: TGTGCCAGCAGTCTTAGGGAGGACTATGGCTACACCTTC.

The gene calls are TRBV21-1 and TRBJ2-7; the table's TRBD1 call for D was not verified on the DNA. TRBV21-1 counts as a pseudogene. This CDR3 comprises 15 residues. CDR3 coding DNA: TGTGCCAGCAGCGCTCCCGGGACAGTTACCTACGAGCAGTACTTC. Translated: CASSAPGTVTYEQYF.

The table lists this clone with a count of one. This chain uses TRBV6-5 with TRBJ2-7; 9 bases match TRBD2. Germline V gene data show CDR1 as MNHEY and CDR2 as SVGAGI. The CDR3 sequence is 15 residues long. V gave up 0 bases and J gave up 6 bases; unmatched junction bases: 6. As DNA, the CDR3 is TGTGCCAGCAGTTACTCAATTAGCGGGAGTGGCGAGCAGTACTTC. It yields the protein CASSYSISGSGEQYF.

The V call is TRBV11-3, the J call TRBJ1-3; unclear D gene. Trimming left V 2 bases short and J 2 bases short, with 7 bases between. This CDR3 is 14 amino acids long. Germline CDR1 reads SGHNT; CDR2 reads YENEEA. The DNA for the CDR3 is TGTGCCAGCAGCTTATCCGGGACTGGAAACACCATATATTTT. Amino acid sequence: CASSLSGTGNTIYF.

This chain joins TRBV6-4 and TRBJ2-3; D is perhaps TRBD2 (5 bases). CDR3 length: 13 residues. Germline V gene sequence: CDR1 MRHNA, CDR2 SNTAGT. Trimming took 5 bases from V and 4 from J, leaving 10 bases between them. The CDR3 DNA follows: TGTGCCAGCAGTTGGACTGGCCCAGATACGCAGTATTTT. It codes for CASSWTGPDTQYF.

V and J are TRBV6-5 and TRBJ2-7, with 10 bases fitting TRBD1. Germline V gene sequence: CDR1 MNHEY, CDR2 SVGAGI. V lost 2 bases and J lost 5; bases outside the gene matches: 6. This CDR3 has 15 residues. CDR3 region: CASSYRDRGLDEQYF. The CDR3 DNA follows: TGTGCCAGCAGTTACCGGGACAGGGGTCTAGACGAGCAGTACTTC.

On this clone: A junction end diverges from the germline sequence, so it may reflect a read error. The CDR3 reads CAWSLGSFFLF. CDR3 sequence (DNA): TGTGCCTGGAGTTTGGGCTCTTTTTTCCTCTTC. The V call is TRBV30, the J call TRBJ1-2; D not certain. There are 11 residues in the CDR3. Germline V CDR1 and CDR2: GTSNPN, SVGIG (reference sequence).

The table lists this clone with a count of one. The chain joins TRBV11-2 to TRBJ1-5; a possible D gene is TRBD1 (5 bases). V lost 3 bases, J lost 5 bases, and 8 bases lay in between. The CDR3 is 13 amino acids. Looked up from germline, CDR1 is SGHAT and CDR2 is FQNNGV. CDR3 bases: TGTGCCAGCAGCTTGGGCAGGGATCAGCCCCAGCATTTT. This gives the protein CASSLGRDQPQHF.

This clone was detected only a few times. The same CDR3 arises from other DNA sequences in this sample as well. V is TRBV19 and J is TRBJ1-1, with D maybe TRBD1 (5 bases). The CDR3 contains 13 residues. Germline loops: CDR1 LNHDA, CDR2 SQIVND (reference sequence). Trimming removed 2 bases at V and 4 bases at J, with 8 bases between. CDR3 residues: CASSITGGTEAFF. CDR3 in DNA: TGTGCCAGTAGTATAACGGGGGGCACTGAAGCTTTCTTT.

The chain has TRBV29-1 and TRBJ2-2; no clear D. Looked up from germline, CDR1 is SQVTM and CDR2 is ANQGSEA. The ends were cut back, 6 bases at V and 1 base at J, with 9 bases in the middle. This CDR3 is built from 13 residues. The CDR3 here is CSVQEGNTGELFF. The CDR3 DNA follows: TGCAGCGTCCAGGAAGGGAACACCGGGGAGCTGTTTTTT.

The CDR3 is CASSPTLVSGEAFF. The CDR3 DNA is TGTGCCAGCAGTCCCACGCTGGTTTCGGGTGAAGCTTTCTTT. J is TRBJ1-1 and V is TRBV7-2; no clear D gene. The CDR3 is 14 amino acids. Looked up from germline, CDR1 is SGHTA and CDR2 is FQGNSA. Deletions cut 6 bases from V and 7 bases from J, with 18 bases between.

V gene TRBV27 combines with J gene TRBJ2-7, with D maybe TRBD1 (6 bases). V gave up 1 base and J gave up 5 bases, with 9 bases separating them. CDR1 is MNHEY and CDR2 is SMNVEV in the germline V gene (reference sequence). The CDR3 is 13 amino acids. The DNA for the CDR3 is TGTGCCAGCAGTTTATTGGGGGCCGACGAGCAGTACTTC. Its protein is CASSLLGADEQYF.

This chain uses TRBV9 with TRBJ2-1, with 7 nucleotides matching TRBD1. This CDR3 contains 14 residues. V lost 3 bases and J lost 5; bases outside the gene matches: 5. Germline CDR1 reads SGDLS; CDR2 reads YYNGEE. The CDR3 is CASSGGGTHNEQFF. The CDR3 DNA sequence: TGTGCCAGCAGCGGAGGGGGCACCCACAATGAGCAGTTCTTC.

The V gene is TRBV9, the J gene TRBJ1-2; 10 nucleotides match TRBD1. CDR1 is SGDLS and CDR2 is YYNGEE in the germline V gene. J gave up 7 bases and V 3 bases, and 9 bases lay outside the gene matches. The length of the CDR3 is 15 residues. CDR3 amino acids: CASSGTGGVLFGYTF. The CDR3 nucleotides are TGTGCCAGCAGCGGGACAGGGGGAGTGTTGTTTGGCTACACCTTC.